Below, one T cell receptor (beta chain) is given with its context. There are many counts of this clonotype. Its antigen is still unknown. No per-base quality is available; no much larger clone lies one base away. The source of the sample is a study of CD8+CD57+ T cells in acquired aplastic anemia (dated by TCRdb to the late 2010s). Concerning the study at large: Extracted DNA from sorted CD4+ and CD8+ cells averaged about 2.9 ug, ranging from about 0.18 to 27.4 ug. CD8+CD57+ expansion was defined as a frequency above the mean frequency observed in healthy subjects. Points the paper makes about the study in general: Around 30 CD8+ CDR3 sequences were shared between patients and controls but appeared highly expressed in patients and within their immunodominant clones. Patients and healthy controls showed no significant difference in CD8+ Simpson's diversity (P=0.060).

TCR beta VDJ combination and CDR3 sequence profiling used genomic DNA as the template. TCR repertoire sequencing was run on an Illumina HiSeq 2000. Concerning the study's data processing: Repertoire assessment relied on Simpson's diversity index, CDR3 size and DJ length profiles, and TRBV/TRBJ rearrangement plots. The immunodominant clone was defined as the most abundant DNA sequence in deep sequencing data. CDR3 amino acid sequences were screened for sharing across subjects and compared with published repertoires and the VDJdb database. TCRdb trimmed the raw reads at Q25, called clones with MiXCR and kept productive beta chains. Rows with one shared CDR3 protein collapse into an entry with the most common genes and DNA. Clone size and V and J calls follow TCRdb, not the original study. This sample has roughly 200,000 distinct CDR3 sequences in its table, and roughly three fifths of those were observed once. The ten largest clones add up to approximately 46% of the sample.

Flow cytometry had shown CD8+CD57+ cell expansion in the patients selected for sequencing. Every patient had a diagnosis of severe acquired aplastic anemia based on International Study of Aplastic Anemia and Agranulocytosis and Camitta criteria. Patients had received no therapy at the time of blood sampling. In this study, sorted CD4+ and CD8+ T cells from the blood of healthy subjects and of severe aplastic anemia patients had their TCR repertoires deep-sequenced. Patients were enrolled in the USA under clinicaltrials.gov protocols 00001620, 01623167, 00001397, 00071045, 00081523 and 00961064. Ficoll-Paque density gradient centrifugation was used to isolate peripheral blood mononuclear cells. Before DNA extraction, CD4+ and CD8+ T cells were sorted with FACS or magnetic beads. From a lookup of the germline V gene (reference sequence), CDR1 and CDR2 are DFQATT and SNEGSKA. Taken from cysteine to phenylalanine, the CDR3 has 20 residues. Of the read, only the CDR3 DNA is kept; its 60 bases are in frame from base 1. Clipping removes 3 bases from V and 5 bases from J, with 23 as the unmatched junction base count.

The sequence links TRBV20-1 to TRBJ2-1; a stretch of 9 junction bases matches TRBD2. The sequenced sample consisted of sorted CD4+, CD8+, or CD8+CD57+ T cells (not recorded which) from PBMCs. The receptor comes from a human donor with aplastic anemia. The CDR3 here reads CSASPNYYGVWAGGNNEQFF. The DNA reads TGCAGTGCTAGTCCCAATTACTATGGGGTTTGGGCGGGGGGGAACAATGAGCAGTTCTTC.